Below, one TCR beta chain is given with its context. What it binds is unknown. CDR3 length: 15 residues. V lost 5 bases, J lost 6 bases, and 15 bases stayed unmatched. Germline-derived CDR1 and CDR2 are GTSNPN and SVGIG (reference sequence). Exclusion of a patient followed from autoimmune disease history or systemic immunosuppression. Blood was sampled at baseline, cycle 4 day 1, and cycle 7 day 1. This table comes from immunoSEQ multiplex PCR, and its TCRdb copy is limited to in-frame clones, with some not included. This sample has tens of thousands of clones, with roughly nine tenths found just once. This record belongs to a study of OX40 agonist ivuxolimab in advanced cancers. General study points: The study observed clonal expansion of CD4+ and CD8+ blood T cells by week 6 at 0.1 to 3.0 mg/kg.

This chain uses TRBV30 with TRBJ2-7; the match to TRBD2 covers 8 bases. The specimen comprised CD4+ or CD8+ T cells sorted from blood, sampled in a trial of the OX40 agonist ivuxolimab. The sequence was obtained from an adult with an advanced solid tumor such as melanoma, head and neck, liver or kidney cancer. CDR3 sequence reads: CAWQHGTSSSVEQYF. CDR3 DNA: TGTGCCTGGCAGCACGGGACTAGTTCTTCAGTCGAGCAGTACTTC.